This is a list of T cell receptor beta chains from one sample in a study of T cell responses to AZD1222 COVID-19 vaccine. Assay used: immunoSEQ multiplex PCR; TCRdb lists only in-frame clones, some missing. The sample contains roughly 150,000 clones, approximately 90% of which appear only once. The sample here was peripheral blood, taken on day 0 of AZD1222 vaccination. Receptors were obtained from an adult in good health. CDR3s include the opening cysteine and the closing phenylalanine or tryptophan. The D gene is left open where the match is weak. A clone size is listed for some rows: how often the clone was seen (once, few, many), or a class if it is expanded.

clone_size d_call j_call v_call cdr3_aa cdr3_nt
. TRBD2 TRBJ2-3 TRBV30 CAFQGLAGADTQYF TGTGCCTTCCAAGGGCTAGCGGGGGCAGATACGCAGTATTTT
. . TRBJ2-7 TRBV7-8 CASSRDGYEQYF TGTGCCAGCAGCCGGGACGGCTACGAGCAGTACTTC
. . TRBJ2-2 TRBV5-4 CASSLSSGHTGELFF TGTGCCAGCAGCTTAAGTAGCGGCCACACCGGGGAGCTGTTTTTT
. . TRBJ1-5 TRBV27 CASSLHGNQPQHF TGTGCCAGCAGTTTACATGGCAATCAGCCCCAGCATTTT
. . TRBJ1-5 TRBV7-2 CASSAGFSNQPQHF TGTGCCAGCAGCGCAGGGTTTAGCAATCAGCCCCAGCATTTT
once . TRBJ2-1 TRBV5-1 CASSPDVVGVSNEQFF TGCGCCAGCAGCCCCGACGTCGTCGGGGTTAGCAATGAGCAGTTCTTC
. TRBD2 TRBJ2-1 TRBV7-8 CASSPTSGLRNEQFF TGTGCCAGCAGCCCTACTAGCGGGCTACGCAATGAGCAGTTCTTC
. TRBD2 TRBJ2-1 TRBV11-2 CASAWAGGNNEQFF TGTGCCAGCGCCTGGGCGGGAGGGAACAATGAGCAGTTCTTC
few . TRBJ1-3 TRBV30 CAWNRGSSGNTIYF TGTGCCTGGAATCGGGGGAGCTCTGGAAACACCATATATTTT
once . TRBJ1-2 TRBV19 CASSMGQGYGYTF TGTGCCAGTAGTATGGGGCAGGGCTATGGCTACACCTTC
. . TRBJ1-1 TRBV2 CATTSAPEAFF TGTGCCACCACGTCGGCCCCAGAAGCTTTCTTT
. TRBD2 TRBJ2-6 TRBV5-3 CARSRLSLAGVSGANVLTF TGTGCCAGAAGCAGATTATCACTAGCGGGAGTGTCTGGGGCCAACGTCCTGACTTTC
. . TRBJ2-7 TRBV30 CALAPDGASYEQYF TGTGCCTTAGCCCCCGACGGAGCCTCCTACGAGCAGTACTTC
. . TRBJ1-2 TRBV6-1 CASSDRLSYTF TGTGCCAGCAGTGATCGATTGAGCTACACCTTC
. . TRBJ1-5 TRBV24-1 CATRVEGNSNQPQHF TGTGCCACCAGGGTGGAAGGAAATAGCAATCAGCCCCAGCATTTT
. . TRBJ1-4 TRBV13 CASSLGTDNEKLFF TGTGCCAGCAGCTTAGGGACAGACAATGAAAAACTGTTTTTT